Listed below are T cell receptor beta chains from one sample, sequenced in a study of T cell changes during pregnancy in multiple sclerosis. Sequencing was performed with immunoSEQ multiplex PCR; in TCRdb, only in-frame clones are kept and a portion is missing. This sample has about 41,000 clones, with about 88% found just once. This specimen consisted of CD4+ T cells from peripheral blood mononuclear cells, obtained in the first trimester of pregnancy. Every receptor here comes from a female donor with multiple sclerosis, enrolled in a pregnancy study. CDR3s include the opening cysteine and the closing phenylalanine or tryptophan. A D gene is named only where the DNA matches it firmly. Size is stated for part of the rows, as once, few or many counts, or as a class when the clone is expanded.

J gene: TRBJ2-1; CDR3 length: 16; D gene: NA; clone size: NA; V gene: TRBV7-9; CDR3 protein: CASSLASGVGYNEQFF; CDR3 DNA: TGTGCCAGCAGCTTAGCATCGGGAGTAGGGTACAATGAGCAGTTCTTC
J gene: TRBJ1-1; CDR3 length: 12; D gene: NA; clone size: NA; V gene: TRBV29-1; CDR3 protein: CSGSNPGTEAFF; CDR3 DNA: TGCAGCGGAAGTAATCCCGGCACTGAAGCTTTCTTT
J gene: TRBJ2-1; CDR3 length: 13; D gene: NA; clone size: NA; V gene: TRBV7-3; CDR3 protein: CASSRLDYNEQFF; CDR3 DNA: TGTGCCAGCAGCCGGCTAGATTACAATGAGCAGTTCTTC
J gene: TRBJ2-7; CDR3 length: 16; D gene: NA; clone size: few; V gene: TRBV6-5; CDR3 protein: CASSYGRTGERREQYF; CDR3 DNA: TGTGCCAGCAGTTACGGGAGGACAGGAGAACGAAGAGAGCAGTACTTC
J gene: TRBJ1-1; CDR3 length: 16; D gene: TRBD1; clone size: NA; V gene: TRBV7-9; CDR3 protein: CASSLHRQGAGTEAFF; CDR3 DNA: TGTGCCAGCAGCTTACACCGACAGGGGGCAGGAACTGAAGCTTTCTTT
J gene: TRBJ1-4; CDR3 length: 15; D gene: TRBD1; clone size: once; V gene: TRBV7-9; CDR3 protein: CASSLGQGPNEKLFF; CDR3 DNA: TGTGCCAGCAGCTTGGGACAGGGACCAAATGAAAAACTGTTTTTT
J gene: TRBJ2-5; CDR3 length: 14; D gene: TRBD2; clone size: NA; V gene: TRBV11-3; CDR3 protein: CASSLARGQETQYF; CDR3 DNA: TGTGCCAGCAGCTTAGCGCGGGGGCAAGAGACCCAGTACTTC
J gene: TRBJ2-1; CDR3 length: 13; D gene: NA; clone size: NA; V gene: TRBV6-5; CDR3 protein: CASIRPGDNEQFF; CDR3 DNA: TGTGCCAGCATACGACCGGGGGACAATGAGCAGTTCTTC
J gene: TRBJ1-5; CDR3 length: 16; D gene: TRBD1; clone size: few; V gene: TRBV4-2; CDR3 protein: CASSQLGQGSNQPQHF; CDR3 DNA: TGTGCCAGCAGCCAACTGGGACAGGGAAGCAATCAGCCCCAGCATTTT
J gene: TRBJ1-2; CDR3 length: 13; D gene: NA; clone size: NA; V gene: TRBV6-1; CDR3 protein: CASSESRLYGYTF; CDR3 DNA: TGTGCCAGCAGTGAAAGTCGGTTGTATGGCTACACCTTC
J gene: TRBJ1-1; CDR3 length: 15; D gene: NA; clone size: NA; V gene: TRBV6-5; CDR3 protein: CASTPYRAMNTEAFF; CDR3 DNA: TGTGCCAGCACACCTTACAGGGCGATGAACACTGAAGCTTTCTTT
J gene: TRBJ2-3; CDR3 length: 17; D gene: NA; clone size: NA; V gene: TRBV25-1; CDR3 protein: CASSEPRGGTRTDTQYF; CDR3 DNA: TGTGCCAGCAGTGAACCGAGGGGCGGGACCCGCACAGATACGCAGTATTTT
J gene: TRBJ1-2; CDR3 length: 14; D gene: NA; clone size: NA; V gene: TRBV19; CDR3 protein: CASSIDPVGGSYTF; CDR3 DNA: TGTGCCAGTAGTATAGACCCCGTTGGGGGGTCCTACACCTTC
J gene: TRBJ2-7; CDR3 length: 13; D gene: TRBD1; clone size: NA; V gene: TRBV5-6; CDR3 protein: CASSRTGTYEQYF; CDR3 DNA: TGTGCCAGCAGCCGGACAGGGACCTACGAGCAGTACTTC
J gene: TRBJ2-7; CDR3 length: 14; D gene: TRBD1; clone size: NA; V gene: TRBV6-6; CDR3 protein: CASSSRDRVYEQYF; CDR3 DNA: TGTGCCAGCAGTTCCCGGGACAGGGTTTACGAGCAGTACTTC
J gene: TRBJ2-2; CDR3 length: 15; D gene: NA; clone size: NA; V gene: TRBV7-2; CDR3 protein: CASSLSGRAAGELFF; CDR3 DNA: TGTGCCAGCAGCTTAAGTGGCAGGGCGGCCGGGGAGCTGTTTTTT
J gene: TRBJ2-6; CDR3 length: 14; D gene: NA; clone size: NA; V gene: TRBV5-1; CDR3 protein: CASNQASGANVLTF; CDR3 DNA: TGCGCCAGCAACCAGGCTTCTGGGGCCAACGTCCTGACTTTC
J gene: TRBJ2-1; CDR3 length: 15; D gene: TRBD2; clone size: NA; V gene: TRBV6-1; CDR3 protein: CASYGGRAGYNEQFF; CDR3 DNA: TGTGCCAGCTACGGGGGGAGGGCCGGGTACAATGAGCAGTTCTTC
J gene: TRBJ2-1; CDR3 length: 14; D gene: NA; clone size: NA; V gene: TRBV12-2; CDR3 protein: CASRLGHYDNEQFF; CDR3 DNA: TGTGCAAGTCGCTTGGGACATTACGACAATGAGCAGTTCTTC
J gene: TRBJ2-3; CDR3 length: 15; D gene: TRBD2; clone size: once; V gene: TRBV2; CDR3 protein: CASSLEGGIIHTQYF; CDR3 DNA: TGTGCCAGCAGCCTAGAGGGAGGGATCATACATACGCAGTATTTT
J gene: TRBJ2-1; CDR3 length: 15; D gene: TRBD1; clone size: NA; V gene: TRBV5-1; CDR3 protein: CASSRTGVSYNEQFF; CDR3 DNA: TGCGCCAGCAGCCGGACAGGGGTCTCCTACAATGAGCAGTTCTTC
J gene: TRBJ2-2; CDR3 length: 15; D gene: NA; clone size: once; V gene: TRBV28; CDR3 protein: CASSAQIFRAGELFF; CDR3 DNA: TGTGCCAGCAGTGCCCAGATATTCAGGGCCGGGGAGCTGTTTTTT
J gene: TRBJ2-5; CDR3 length: 15; D gene: NA; clone size: NA; V gene: TRBV14; CDR3 protein: CASSASGTPSGTQYF; CDR3 DNA: TGTGCCAGCAGCGCCTCCGGGACACCCTCAGGGACCCAGTACTTC
J gene: TRBJ2-7; CDR3 length: 16; D gene: NA; clone size: NA; V gene: TRBV28; CDR3 protein: CASSTTWTPVDYEQYF; CDR3 DNA: TGTGCCAGCAGTACTACTTGGACACCAGTTGACTACGAGCAGTACTTC
J gene: TRBJ1-4; CDR3 length: 16; D gene: TRBD1; clone size: NA; V gene: TRBV12-5; CDR3 protein: CASGSQTGQGGEKLFF; CDR3 DNA: TGTGCTAGTGGTTCTCAAACGGGACAGGGAGGCGAAAAACTGTTTTTT
J gene: TRBJ2-7; CDR3 length: 13; D gene: NA; clone size: NA; V gene: TRBV2; CDR3 protein: CASSVTASYEQYF; CDR3 DNA: TGTGCCAGCAGTGTTACAGCCTCCTACGAGCAGTACTTC
J gene: TRBJ2-1; CDR3 length: 17; D gene: TRBD2; clone size: NA; V gene: TRBV5-1; CDR3 protein: CASSPGTSGRIVDEQFF; CDR3 DNA: TGCGCCAGCAGCCCGGGGACTAGCGGGAGAATCGTCGATGAGCAGTTCTTC
J gene: TRBJ2-3; CDR3 length: 13; D gene: NA; clone size: NA; V gene: TRBV4-3; CDR3 protein: CASSQELSDTQYF; CDR3 DNA: TGCGCCAGCAGCCAAGAACTTTCAGATACGCAGTATTTT
J gene: TRBJ2-2; CDR3 length: 15; D gene: NA; clone size: NA; V gene: TRBV5-5; CDR3 protein: CASRPSEQHTGELFF; CDR3 DNA: TGTGCCAGCAGGCCCTCCGAGCAACACACCGGGGAGCTGTTTTTT
J gene: TRBJ2-1; CDR3 length: 16; D gene: TRBD2; clone size: NA; V gene: TRBV30; CDR3 protein: CAWSEKAGVSYNEQFF; CDR3 DNA: TGTGCCTGGAGTGAAAAAGCGGGAGTCTCCTACAATGAGCAGTTCTTC
J gene: TRBJ1-4; CDR3 length: 14; D gene: TRBD1; clone size: NA; V gene: TRBV5-1; CDR3 protein: CASRVDRGNEKLFF; CDR3 DNA: TGCGCCAGCAGAGTAGACAGGGGAAATGAAAAACTGTTTTTT
J gene: TRBJ2-7; CDR3 length: 16; D gene: TRBD2; clone size: few; V gene: TRBV27; CDR3 protein: CASSFFGTSGGYEQYF; CDR3 DNA: TGTGCCAGCAGTTTTTTCGGGACTAGCGGAGGGTACGAGCAGTACTTC
J gene: TRBJ2-1; CDR3 length: 11; D gene: TRBD2; clone size: once; V gene: TRBV20-1; CDR3 protein: CSSGGYNEQFF; CDR3 DNA: TGCAGTTCGGGGGGCTACAATGAGCAGTTCTTC
J gene: TRBJ2-7; CDR3 length: 17; D gene: TRBD2; clone size: NA; V gene: TRBV12-5; CDR3 protein: CASGLVVSGHGAHEQYF; CDR3 DNA: TGTGCTAGTGGTTTGGTAGTTAGCGGGCACGGGGCTCACGAGCAGTACTTC
J gene: TRBJ2-1; CDR3 length: 15; D gene: NA; clone size: once; V gene: TRBV7-2; CDR3 protein: CASSLAGRSYNEQFF; CDR3 DNA: TGTGCCAGCAGCTTAGCGGGGAGATCCTACAATGAGCAGTTCTTC
J gene: TRBJ1-1; CDR3 length: 15; D gene: TRBD1; clone size: NA; V gene: TRBV28; CDR3 protein: CASSFEGAGSTEAFF; CDR3 DNA: TGTGCCAGCAGTTTTGAGGGGGCTGGTAGCACTGAAGCTTTCTTT
J gene: TRBJ1-2; CDR3 length: 13; D gene: NA; clone size: NA; V gene: TRBV29-1; CDR3 protein: CSVEEQGGYGHTF; CDR3 DNA: TGCAGCGTTGAAGAGCAGGGTGGCTATGGCCACACCTTC
J gene: TRBJ1-1; CDR3 length: 15; D gene: TRBD1; clone size: NA; V gene: TRBV29-1; CDR3 protein: CSAWTGDVWNTEAFF; CDR3 DNA: TGCAGCGCCTGGACAGGGGATGTTTGGAACACTGAAGCTTTCTTT
J gene: TRBJ1-3; CDR3 length: 15; D gene: NA; clone size: NA; V gene: TRBV11-2; CDR3 protein: CASSLERQRGSAIYF; CDR3 DNA: TGTGCCAGCAGCTTAGAGAGACAGCGGGGATCGGCCATATATTTT
J gene: TRBJ1-3; CDR3 length: 13; D gene: TRBD1; clone size: NA; V gene: TRBV2; CDR3 protein: CASSRTGGNTIYF; CDR3 DNA: TGTGCCAGCTCCAGGACAGGGGGAAACACCATATATTTT
J gene: TRBJ2-1; CDR3 length: 13; D gene: NA; clone size: NA; V gene: TRBV18; CDR3 protein: CASSPLSDNEQFF; CDR3 DNA: TGTGCCAGCTCACCACTTTCCGACAATGAGCAGTTCTTC
J gene: TRBJ1-1; CDR3 length: 15; D gene: NA; clone size: NA; V gene: TRBV11-1; CDR3 protein: CASSPSRTLNTEAFF; CDR3 DNA: TGTGCCAGCAGCCCCTCCCGGACACTGAACACTGAAGCTTTCTTT